This T cell receptor beta chain was captured in a study of molecular identifiers for immune sequencing clone quantification. Study details: In replicates, the authors split RNA from approximately 20,000 or 98,000 naive CD8 cells five ways and sequenced four.

This clonotype was recorded at least ten times. The antigen is unknown. Whole-study findings and limits: Effector cells kept over 99% of their molecules in clones above 20 RNA copies, while naive cells kept under 1% there.

One entry per CDR3 protein results from TCRdb running MiXCR on the PCR reads. This sample carries over 9,000 distinct CDR3 sequences, approximately 15% of them seen once, and the ten largest clones take roughly 1.5%. Naive CD8 T cells were sorted, and the gate applied was CD8+CD4-CCR7+CD45RA+. This CDR3 spans 14 amino acids. Germline-derived CDR1 and CDR2 are SGHDT and YYEEEE. V lost 2 bases, J lost 3 bases, and 5 bases stayed unmatched. The receptor was derived from a human donor in good health. Some libraries in this study had Jurkat cell RNA spiked in. This chain links TRBV5-6 with TRBJ2-7; 7 bases fit TRBD1. Sequencing input: naive CD8+ T cells from blood, with Jurkat cell RNA spiked in. Described subset: FACS-sorted CD8+CD4-CCR7+CD45RA+ naive T cells. Here the CDR3 reads CASSLVRDSYEQYF. CDR3 bases: TGTGCCAGCAGCTTAGTCCGGGACAGCTACGAGCAGTACTTC.